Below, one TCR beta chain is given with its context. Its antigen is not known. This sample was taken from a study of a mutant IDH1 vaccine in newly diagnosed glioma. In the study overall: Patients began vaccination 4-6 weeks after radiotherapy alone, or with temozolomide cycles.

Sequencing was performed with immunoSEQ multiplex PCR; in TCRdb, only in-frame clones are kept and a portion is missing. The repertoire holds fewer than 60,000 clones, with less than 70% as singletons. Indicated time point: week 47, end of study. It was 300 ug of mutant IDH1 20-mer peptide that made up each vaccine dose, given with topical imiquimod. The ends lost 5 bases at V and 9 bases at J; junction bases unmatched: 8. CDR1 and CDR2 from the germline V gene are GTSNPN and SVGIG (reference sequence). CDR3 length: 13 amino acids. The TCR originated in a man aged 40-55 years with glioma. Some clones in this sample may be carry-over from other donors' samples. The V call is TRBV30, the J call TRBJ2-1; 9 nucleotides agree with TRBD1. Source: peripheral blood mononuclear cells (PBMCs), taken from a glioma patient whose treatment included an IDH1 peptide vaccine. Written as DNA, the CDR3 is TGTGCCTGGTCGGGACAGGGAAGGGGTGAGCAGTTCTTC. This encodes CAWSGQGRGEQFF.